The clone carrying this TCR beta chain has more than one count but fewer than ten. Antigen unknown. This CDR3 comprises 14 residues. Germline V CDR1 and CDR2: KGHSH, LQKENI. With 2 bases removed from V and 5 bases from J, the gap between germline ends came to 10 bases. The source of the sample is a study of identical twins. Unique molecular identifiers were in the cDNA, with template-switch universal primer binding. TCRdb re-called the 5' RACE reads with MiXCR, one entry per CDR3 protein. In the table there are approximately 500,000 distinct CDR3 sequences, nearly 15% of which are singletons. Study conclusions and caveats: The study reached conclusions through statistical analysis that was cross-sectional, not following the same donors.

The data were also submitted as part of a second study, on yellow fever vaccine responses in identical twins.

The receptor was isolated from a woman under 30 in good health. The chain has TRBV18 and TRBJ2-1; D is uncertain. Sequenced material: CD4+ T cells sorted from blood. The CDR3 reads CASSPFPIHNEQFF. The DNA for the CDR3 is TGTGCCAGCTCACCATTTCCTATTCACAATGAGCAGTTCTTC.